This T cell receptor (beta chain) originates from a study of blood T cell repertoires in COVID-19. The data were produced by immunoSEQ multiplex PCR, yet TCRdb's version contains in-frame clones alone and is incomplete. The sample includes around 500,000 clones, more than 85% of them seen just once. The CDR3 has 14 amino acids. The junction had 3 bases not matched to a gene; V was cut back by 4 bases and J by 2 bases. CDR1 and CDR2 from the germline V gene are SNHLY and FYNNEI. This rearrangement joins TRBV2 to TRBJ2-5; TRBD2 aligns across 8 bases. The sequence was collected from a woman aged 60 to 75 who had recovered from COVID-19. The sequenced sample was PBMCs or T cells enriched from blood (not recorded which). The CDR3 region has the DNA TGTGCCAGCAGTGCCAGCGGGGGACAAGAGACCCAGTACTTC. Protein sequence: CASSASGGQETQYF. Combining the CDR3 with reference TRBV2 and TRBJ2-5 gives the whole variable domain EPEVTQTPSHQVTQMGQEVILRCVPISNHLYFYWYRQILGQKVEFLVSFYNNEISEKSEIFDDQFSVERPDGSNFTLKIRSTKLEDSAMYFCASSASGGQETQYFGPGTRLLVL.